The clone carrying this TCR beta chain occurred a few times. This specimen comes from a study of blood T cells in healthy people across ages. CDR3 length: 15 amino acids. V was clipped by 3 bases and J by 3 bases, with 13 bases between them. Total RNA extraction produced at least 5.5 micrograms (per sample) for the study. The authors ran a second PCR of roughly 7 to 11 cycles using a sample-barcoded 5' primer and a J-beta primer mix. Via MiXCR, TCRdb re-called the 5' RACE reads, giving one row per CDR3 protein. This sample has about 1,600,000 distinct CDR3 sequences, with 40% to 50% found just once. The TCR comes from a woman aged 18-29 years in good health. The sample was blood. The rearrangement joins TRBV12-3 or TRBV12-4 to TRBJ2-3; D may correspond to TRBD1 or TRBD2 (5 bases each). CDR3 coding DNA: TGTGCCAGCAGTTTGTGGGGGACGGGTACAGATACGCAGTATTTT. Encoded protein: CASSLWGTGTDTQYF.